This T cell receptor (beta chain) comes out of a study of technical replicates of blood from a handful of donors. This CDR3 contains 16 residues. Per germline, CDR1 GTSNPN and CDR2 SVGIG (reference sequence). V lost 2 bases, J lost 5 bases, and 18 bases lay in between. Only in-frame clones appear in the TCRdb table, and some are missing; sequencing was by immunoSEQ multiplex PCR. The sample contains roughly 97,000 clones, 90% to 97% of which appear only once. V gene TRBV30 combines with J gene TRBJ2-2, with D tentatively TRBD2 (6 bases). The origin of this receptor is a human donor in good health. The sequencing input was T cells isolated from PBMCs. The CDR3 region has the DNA TGTGCCTGGAGTCCTTTTGGGGGGTTCAGTACCGGGGAGCTGTTTTTT. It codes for CAWSPFGGFSTGELFF.